This T cell receptor (beta chain) was identified in a study of blood T cells in healthy people across ages. Study as a whole: There was about one barcoded beta molecule captured by template switching per two T cells. Study observations and caveats: Versus aged donors, long-lived donors had higher diversity and more naive CD4+ cells. Naive T cell percentage strongly correlated with TCR beta diversity.

A second 7 to 11 cycle PCR used barcoded and J-beta primers. TCRdb independently ran MiXCR on the 5' RACE reads; one entry per CDR3 protein. The sample contains about 930,000 distinct CDR3 sequences, 25% to 35% of which appear only once. The sample, about 10 milliliters of peripheral blood, was drawn from each donor. Germline values: CDR1 SEHNR, CDR2 FQNEAQ (reference sequence). The CDR3 is 19 residues long. V gave up 3 bases and J gave up 1 base; unmatched junction bases: 8. A word on this clonotype: Its antigen remains unidentified.

These data were also filed under a second study, of T cells of mothers and their children.

What was sequenced was blood. The genes are TRBV7-9 and TRBJ2-6, with 11 bases identical to TRBD2. The receptor's source is a woman between 40 and 55 years old in good health. DNA for the CDR3: TGTGCCAGCAGCTTCTACCCGGGACTAGCGGTTTCTGGGGCCAACGTCCTGACTTTC. It encodes CASSFYPGLAVSGANVLTF.